The subject of this entry is one T cell receptor (beta chain). Its antigen is not yet known. No much larger clone exists at a distance of one base, and base qualities are not known. Set within a cohort of healthcare workers in London, UK, this nested case-control study involved weekly PCR testing of nasopharyngeal swabs along with blood sampling. Between 23 and 31 March 2020, the week of the UK lockdown, healthcare workers were enrolled and then followed up weekly for as long as 16 weeks. CDR1 and CDR2 were assigned from the germline V gene (reference sequence) as MNHEY and SMNVEV. From V the trimming removes 6 bases and from J it removes 7 bases, while the gene matches leave 9 bases of the junction unaccounted for. From its cysteine to its phenylalanine, the CDR3 spans 15 amino acids. CDR3 DNA only is kept here, 45 bases in frame from base 1. This sample was included in a study of early T cells in non-severe SARS-CoV-2 infection (dated by TCRdb to the early 2020s). Turning to the overall study: Because TCR sequencing relied on bulk RNA taken from unsorted whole blood, pairing of alpha and beta chains was not possible.

Overall study outcomes, separate from this receptor: Matching against VDJdb was skewed toward anti-spike CD8 responses, likely underestimated virus-specific expansions, and missed private and CD4 specificities.

Libraries were constructed by 5' RACE. For sequencing, a NextSeq 500 was employed. In the TCR library protocol, unique molecular identifiers were attached to individual cDNA molecules to correct for PCR bias and sequencing error. Both TCR alpha and beta chains were sequenced, and tight co-correlation was observed between alpha and beta sequence abundances in each sample. Per the authors' processing: Decombinator V4 was used to annotate TCR sequences for V gene, J gene and CDR3. Expanded TCRs were defined as changing significantly between any two time points under a Poisson model with p below 0.0001. TCR abundances were normalised to the total number of TCRs sequenced in each sample and reported as counts per million. MAIT TCRs were defined by TRAV1-2 paired with TRAJ12, TRAJ20 or TRAJ33, and iNKT TCRs by TRAV10 paired with TRAJ18. VDJdb, accessed on 1 November 2021, was searched for TCRs annotated for CMV, EBV and SARS-CoV-2, and TCRs annotated for more than one antigen were excluded. TCRdb ran its own pipeline on the public reads, namely fastp trimming at Q25 and MiXCR clone calling, and kept in-frame beta chains. Identical CDR3 proteins give one entry, which carries the most common genes and DNA. TCRdb's processing, not the authors' own work, is the source of the V and J calls. This sample holds 45,000 to 70,000 distinct CDR3 sequences; approximately 6.2% were observed only once. The ten largest make up 3.5% to 4% of the sample.

Sequencing was performed on whole blood. This TCR was recovered from an adult who was a healthcare worker with PCR-confirmed SARS-CoV-2 infection or an uninfected control (not recorded which). This receptor chain uses TRBV27 and TRBJ2-2; 9 bases in between match TRBD1. The CDR3 protein is CASSQNTGGYGELFF. The DNA reads TGTGCCAGCAGCCAAAACACAGGGGGCTACGGGGAGCTGTTTTTT.